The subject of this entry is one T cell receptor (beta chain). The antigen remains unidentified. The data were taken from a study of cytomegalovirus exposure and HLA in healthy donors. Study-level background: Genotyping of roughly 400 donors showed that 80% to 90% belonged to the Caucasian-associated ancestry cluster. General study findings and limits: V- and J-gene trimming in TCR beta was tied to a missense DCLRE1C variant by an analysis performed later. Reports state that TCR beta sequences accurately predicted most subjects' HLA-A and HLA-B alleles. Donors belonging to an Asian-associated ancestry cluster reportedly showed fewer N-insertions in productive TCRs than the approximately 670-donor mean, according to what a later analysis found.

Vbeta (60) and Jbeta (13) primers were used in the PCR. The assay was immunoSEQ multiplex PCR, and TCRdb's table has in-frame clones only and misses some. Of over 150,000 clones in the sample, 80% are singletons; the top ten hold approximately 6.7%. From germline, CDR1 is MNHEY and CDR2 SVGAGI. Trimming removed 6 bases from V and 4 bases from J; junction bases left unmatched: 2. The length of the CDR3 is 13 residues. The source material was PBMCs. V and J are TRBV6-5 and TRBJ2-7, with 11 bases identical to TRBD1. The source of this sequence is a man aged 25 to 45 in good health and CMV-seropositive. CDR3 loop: CASRDRGPYEQYF. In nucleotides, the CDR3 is TGTGCCAGCAGGGACAGGGGGCCATACGAGCAGTACTTC.